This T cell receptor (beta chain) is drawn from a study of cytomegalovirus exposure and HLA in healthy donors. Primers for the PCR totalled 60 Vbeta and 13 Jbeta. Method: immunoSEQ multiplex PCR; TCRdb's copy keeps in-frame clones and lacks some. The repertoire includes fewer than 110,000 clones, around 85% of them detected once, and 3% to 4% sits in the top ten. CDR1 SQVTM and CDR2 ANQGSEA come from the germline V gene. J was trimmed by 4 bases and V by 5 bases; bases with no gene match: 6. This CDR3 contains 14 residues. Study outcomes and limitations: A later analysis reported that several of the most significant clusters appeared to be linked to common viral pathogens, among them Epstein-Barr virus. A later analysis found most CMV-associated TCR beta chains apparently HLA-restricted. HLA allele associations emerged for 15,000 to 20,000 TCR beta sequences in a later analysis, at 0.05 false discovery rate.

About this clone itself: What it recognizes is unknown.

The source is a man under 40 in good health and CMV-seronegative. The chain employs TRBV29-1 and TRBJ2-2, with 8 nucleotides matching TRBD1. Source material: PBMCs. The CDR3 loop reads CSVLGQVSTGELFF. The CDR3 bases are TGCAGCGTTTTGGGACAGGTTAGCACCGGGGAGCTGTTTTTT.